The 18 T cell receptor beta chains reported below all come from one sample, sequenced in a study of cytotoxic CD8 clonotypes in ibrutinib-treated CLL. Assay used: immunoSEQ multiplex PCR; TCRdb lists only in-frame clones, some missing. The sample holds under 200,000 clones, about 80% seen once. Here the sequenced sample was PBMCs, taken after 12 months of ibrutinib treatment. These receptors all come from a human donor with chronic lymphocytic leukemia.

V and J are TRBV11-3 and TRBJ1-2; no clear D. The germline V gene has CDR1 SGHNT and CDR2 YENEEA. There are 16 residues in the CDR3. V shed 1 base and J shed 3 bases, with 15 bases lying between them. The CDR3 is CASSLVRLRRDYGYTF. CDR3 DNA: TGTGCCAGCAGCTTAGTCCGGTTGCGGAGGGACTATGGCTACACCTTC.

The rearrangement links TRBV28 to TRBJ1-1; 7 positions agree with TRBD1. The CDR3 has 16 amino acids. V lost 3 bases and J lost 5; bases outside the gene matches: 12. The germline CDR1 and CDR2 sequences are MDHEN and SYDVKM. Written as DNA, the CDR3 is TGTGCCAGCAGTTTGGGAGGGGGCGGGCGACCTACTGAAGCTTTCTTT. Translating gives CASSLGGGGRPTEAFF.

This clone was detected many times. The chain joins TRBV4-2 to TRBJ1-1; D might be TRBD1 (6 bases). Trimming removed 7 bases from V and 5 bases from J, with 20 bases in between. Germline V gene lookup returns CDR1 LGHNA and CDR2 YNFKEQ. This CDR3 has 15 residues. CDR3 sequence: CASTPPGARSTEAFF. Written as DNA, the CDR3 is TGTGCCAGCACCCCGCCGGGGGCGCGGAGTACTGAAGCTTTCTTT.

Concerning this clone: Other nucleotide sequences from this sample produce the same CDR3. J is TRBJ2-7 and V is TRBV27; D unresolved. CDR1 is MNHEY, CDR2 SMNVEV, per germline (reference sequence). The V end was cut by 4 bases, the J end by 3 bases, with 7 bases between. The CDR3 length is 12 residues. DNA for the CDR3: TGTGCCAGCAGTTCCCGAGGCTACGAGCAGTACTTC. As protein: CASSSRGYEQYF.

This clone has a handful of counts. The chain's CDR3 is CASSRLELTSPLHF. The DNA of the CDR3 is TGTGCCAGTAGCAGGCTCGAGCTGACCTCACCCCTCCACTTT. The chain employs TRBV19 and TRBJ1-6; D gene ambiguous. V was trimmed by 6 bases and J by 10 bases, leaving 16 bases between them. The CDR3 length is 14 residues. Germline CDR1 reads LNHDA; CDR2 reads SQIVND (reference sequence).

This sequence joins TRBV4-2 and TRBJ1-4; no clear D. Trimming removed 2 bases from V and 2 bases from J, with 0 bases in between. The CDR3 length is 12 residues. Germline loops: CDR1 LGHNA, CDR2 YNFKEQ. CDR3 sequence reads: CASSQTNEKLFF. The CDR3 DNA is TGTGCCAGCAGCCAAACTAATGAAAAACTGTTTTTT.

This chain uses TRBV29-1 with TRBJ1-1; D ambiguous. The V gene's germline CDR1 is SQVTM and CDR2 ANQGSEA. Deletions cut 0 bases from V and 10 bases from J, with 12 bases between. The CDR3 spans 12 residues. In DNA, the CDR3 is TGCAGCGTTGAAGATCCGGAGGGATTAGCTTTCTTT. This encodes CSVEDPEGLAFF.

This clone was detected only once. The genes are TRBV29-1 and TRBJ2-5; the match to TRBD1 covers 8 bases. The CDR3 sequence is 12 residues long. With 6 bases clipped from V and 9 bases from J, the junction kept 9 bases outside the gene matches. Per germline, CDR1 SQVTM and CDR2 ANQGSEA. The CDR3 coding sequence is TGCAGCGTAGCCGGGACAGGAGATGCCCAGTACTTC. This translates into CSVAGTGDAQYF. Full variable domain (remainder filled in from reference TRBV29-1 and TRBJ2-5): SAVISQKPSRDICQRGTSLTIQCQVDSQVTMMFWYRQQPGQSLTLIATANQGSEATYESGFVIDKFPISRPNLTFSTLTVSNMSPEDSSIYLCSVAGTGDAQYFGPGTRLLVL.

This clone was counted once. CDR3 DNA sequence: TGTGCCAGCAGCTCAACAGGGGGCTCTGGAAACACCATATATTTT. Protein: CASSSTGGSGNTIYF. The chain links TRBV7-8 to TRBJ1-3, with TRBD1 matching over 8 bases. V trimming: 4 bases; J trimming: 0 bases; junction bases outside the gene matches: 2. The CDR3 has 15 residues. Germline loops: CDR1 SGHVS, CDR2 FQNEAQ.

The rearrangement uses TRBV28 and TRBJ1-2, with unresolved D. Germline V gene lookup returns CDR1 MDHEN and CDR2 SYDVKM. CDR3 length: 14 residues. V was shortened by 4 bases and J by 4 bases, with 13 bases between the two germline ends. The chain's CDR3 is CASSSTLALYGYTF. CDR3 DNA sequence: TGTGCCAGCAGTTCAACGTTAGCCCTCTATGGCTACACCTTC.

In DNA form, the CDR3 reads TGTGCCAGCAGTGATCCGGCGACCTCCTACGAGCAGTACTTC. Translation: CASSDPATSYEQYF. The chain is built from TRBV2 and TRBJ2-7, with D unresolved. Germline CDR1 is SNHLY and CDR2 is FYNNEI. The CDR3 totals 14 residues. V gave up 3 bases and J gave up 0 bases, with 9 bases separating them.

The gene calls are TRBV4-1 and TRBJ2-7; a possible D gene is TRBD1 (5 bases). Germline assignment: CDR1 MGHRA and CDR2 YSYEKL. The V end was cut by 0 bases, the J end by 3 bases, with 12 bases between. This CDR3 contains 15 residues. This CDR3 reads CASSQEPRAHYEQYF. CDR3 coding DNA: TGCGCCAGCAGCCAAGAACCCAGGGCGCACTACGAGCAGTACTTC.

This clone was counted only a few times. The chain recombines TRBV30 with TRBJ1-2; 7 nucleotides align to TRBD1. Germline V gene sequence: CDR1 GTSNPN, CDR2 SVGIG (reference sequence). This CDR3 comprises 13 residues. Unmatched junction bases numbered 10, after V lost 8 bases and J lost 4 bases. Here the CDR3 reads CASLHGTVYGYTF. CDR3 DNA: TGTGCCAGCCTACACGGGACAGTCTATGGCTACACCTTC.

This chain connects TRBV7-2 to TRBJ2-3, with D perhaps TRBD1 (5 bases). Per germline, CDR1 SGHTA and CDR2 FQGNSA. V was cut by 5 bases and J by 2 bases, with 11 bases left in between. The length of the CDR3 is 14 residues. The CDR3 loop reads CASSLRANTDTQYF. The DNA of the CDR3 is TGTGCCAGCAGCCTCAGGGCCAACACAGATACGCAGTATTTT.

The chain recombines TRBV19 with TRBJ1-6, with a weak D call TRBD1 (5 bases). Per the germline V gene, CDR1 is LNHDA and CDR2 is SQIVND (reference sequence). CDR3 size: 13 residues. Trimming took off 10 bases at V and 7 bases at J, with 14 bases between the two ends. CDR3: CATRPRGNSPLHF. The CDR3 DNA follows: TGTGCCACCCGACCCCGGGGGAATTCACCCCTCCACTTT.

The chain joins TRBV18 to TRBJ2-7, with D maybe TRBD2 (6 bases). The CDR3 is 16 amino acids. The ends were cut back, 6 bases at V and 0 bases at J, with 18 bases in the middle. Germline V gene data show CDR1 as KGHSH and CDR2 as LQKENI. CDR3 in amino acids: CASSPPQGGGSYEQYF. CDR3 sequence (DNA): TGTGCCAGCTCGCCTCCCCAGGGAGGAGGCTCCTACGAGCAGTACTTC.

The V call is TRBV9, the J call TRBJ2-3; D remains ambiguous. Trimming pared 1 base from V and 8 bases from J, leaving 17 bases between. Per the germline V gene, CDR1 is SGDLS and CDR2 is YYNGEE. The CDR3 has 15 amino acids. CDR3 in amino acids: CASSVMGSSGGTQYF. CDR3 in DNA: TGTGCCAGCAGCGTAATGGGGTCTTCGGGTGGTACGCAGTATTTT.

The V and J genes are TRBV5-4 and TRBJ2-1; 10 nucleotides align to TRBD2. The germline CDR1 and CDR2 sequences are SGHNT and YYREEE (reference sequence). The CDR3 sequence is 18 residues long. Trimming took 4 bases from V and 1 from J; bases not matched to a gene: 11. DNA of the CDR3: TGTGCCAGCAGCGTGGGTCTAGCGGGAGCCCTATCCTACAATGAGCAGTTCTTC. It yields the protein CASSVGLAGALSYNEQFF.